The clone carrying this T cell receptor (beta chain) was seen a single time. The data were obtained in a study of blood T cell repertoires in COVID-19. Study-wide context: PBMCs, B-cell-depleted T cells, or T cells were the source of the cDNA or gDNA that made up the material.

The germline gives CDR1 MGHRA, CDR2 YSYEKL. V lost 0 bases and J 1 base, leaving 12 bases between the germline ends. The CDR3 contains 16 residues. In the source study's methods: Reference gene primer amplification gave estimated nucleated cell counts. Sequenced by immunoSEQ multiplex PCR; TCRdb stores in-frame clones only, minus some. V, J and clone size derive from that table, while D and trimming were established from the DNA sequence. The sample holds 90,000 to 150,000 clones; 80% to 90% are singletons and the top ten take less than 30%. The TCR sequence derives from a man in his 70s with active or convalescent COVID-19. Specimen: peripheral blood. The rearrangement links TRBV4-1 to TRBJ1-1; no firm D call. The CDR3 DNA sequence: TGCGCCAGCAGCCAAGAGTTCGTGGCCTCGAACACTGAAGCTTTCTTT. As protein: CASSQEFVASNTEAFF.